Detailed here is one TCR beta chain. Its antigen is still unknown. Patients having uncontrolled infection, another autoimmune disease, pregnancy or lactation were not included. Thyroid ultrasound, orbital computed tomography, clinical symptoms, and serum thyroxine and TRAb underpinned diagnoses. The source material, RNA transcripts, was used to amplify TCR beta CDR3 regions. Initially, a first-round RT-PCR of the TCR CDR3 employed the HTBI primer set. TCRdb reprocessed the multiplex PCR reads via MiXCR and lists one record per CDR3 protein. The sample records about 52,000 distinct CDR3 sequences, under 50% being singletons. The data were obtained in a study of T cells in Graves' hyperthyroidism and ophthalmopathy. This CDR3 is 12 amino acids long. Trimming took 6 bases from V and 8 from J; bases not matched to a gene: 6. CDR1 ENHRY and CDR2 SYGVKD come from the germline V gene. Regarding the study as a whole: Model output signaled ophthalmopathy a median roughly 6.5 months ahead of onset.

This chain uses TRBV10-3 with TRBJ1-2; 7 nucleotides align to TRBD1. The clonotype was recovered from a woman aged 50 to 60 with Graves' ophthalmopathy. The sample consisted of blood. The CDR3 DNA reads TGTGCCATCAGCCCGGGACAGAGCGGCTACACCTTC. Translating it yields CAISPGQSGYTF.